This T cell receptor (beta chain) was retrieved from a study of control samples from healthy donors and cancer patients (TCRdb year 2020). Based on the germline V gene, the CDR1 and CDR2 sequences are MDHEN and SYDVKM. Reading from cysteine to phenylalanine, the CDR3 counts 12 amino acids. The entry retains the CDR3 DNA only, 36 bases that are in frame from base 1. Trimming at the junction amounts to 1 base on V and 6 bases on J, and the germline ends lie 4 bases apart. A remark on this clone: Its antigen is not yet known. No much larger clone is present one base from it, and per-base qualities are unavailable.

The protocol used for the library was the immunoSEQ multiplex PCR assay. TCRdb carries this immuneACCESS record with in-frame sequences only. Its versions omit some clonotypes, under half of them owing to an unresolved V gene in the studies checked, with the rest unexplained. The sample profile shows about 160,000 clones; more than 85% of them were found once. Jointly, the top ten make up 5% to 7% of the sample. The chain couples TRBV28 to TRBJ1-5; confidence is insufficient to name the D gene. The clonotype originates from a man younger than 35 in good health. Material: blood. The DNA is TGTGCCAGCAGTTTATTTGGTCAGCCCCAGCATTTT. Its translation is CASSLFGQPQHF.